This T cell receptor beta chain originates from a study of CD8+ T cells in alopecia areata. Following extraction, RNA underwent reverse transcription to cDNA, which served as the sequencing template. Assay used: immunoSEQ multiplex PCR; TCRdb lists only in-frame clones, some missing. The sample consists of approximately 98,000 clones, 50% to 60% of them appearing once. Using a FACSAria, the CD4+ and CD8+ T cells were sorted from the PBMCs. The CDR3 spans 13 residues. The germline gives CDR1 SEHNR, CDR2 FQNEAQ (reference sequence). This sequence joins TRBV7-9 and TRBJ2-5; 7 bases are a match to TRBD2. The J call is doubtful: the DNA matches TRBJ2-7 better. Sequences were obtained from NKG2D-low CD8+ T cells sorted from blood. This receptor was obtained from a human donor with alopecia areata. The CDR3 bases are TGTGCCAGCAGCTCCGGACTAGACTACGAGCAGTACTTC. Translating gives CASSSGLDYEQYF.